This passage covers 14 T cell receptor beta chains from one sample sequenced in a study of molecular identifiers for immune sequencing clone quantification. TCRdb independently ran MiXCR on the PCR reads; one entry per CDR3 protein. The sample carries about 510,000 distinct CDR3 sequences, 25% recorded once. Sequences were obtained from naive CD8+ T cells from blood, with Jurkat cell RNA spiked in. The subset: FACS-sorted CD8+CD4-CCR7+CD45RA+ naive T cells. These receptors were collected from a human donor in good health. Some libraries in this study had Jurkat cell RNA spiked in.

This chain joins TRBV6-5 and TRBJ2-3; 12 positions agree with TRBD2. The germline V gene has CDR1 MNHEY and CDR2 SVGAGI. This CDR3 has 15 amino acids. The junction had 5 bases not matched to a gene; V was cut back by 6 bases and J by 4 bases. The CDR3 DNA reads TGTGCCAGCAGGGGGACTAGCGGGCCCGCAGATACGCAGTATTTT. Translation gives CASRGTSGPADTQYF.

This clonotype has just one count. The final CDR3 position lacks the conserved phenylalanine or tryptophan, pointing to a likely read error. The chain uses TRBV29-1 and TRBJ1-1, with D hard to call. Germline CDR1 is SQVTM and CDR2 is ANQGSEA. CDR3 length: 11 amino acids. V lost 3 bases to trimming and J lost 2 bases, with 4 bases between them. Here the CDR3 reads CSVDSNTEAFL. The CDR3 bases are TGCAGCGTTGATAGCAACACTGAAGCTTTCCTT.

This clonotype was observed many times. The chain links TRBV7-6 to TRBJ2-2, with D tentatively TRBD1 (6 bases). The CDR3 spans 13 residues. The V end was cut by 3 bases, the J end by 5 bases, with 7 bases between. Germline V gives CDR1 SGHVS, CDR2 FNYEAQ. CDR3 loop: CASSFTGTGELFF. In nucleotides, the CDR3 is TGTGCCAGCAGCTTTACAGGGACCGGGGAGCTGTTTTTT. Combining the CDR3 with reference TRBV7-6 and TRBJ2-2 gives the whole variable domain GAGVSQSPRYKVTKRGQDVALRCDPISGHVSLYWYRQALGQGPEFLTYFNYEAQQDKSGLPNDRFSAERPEGSISTLTIQRTEQRDSAMYRCASSFTGTGELFFGEGSRLTVL.

This clonotype was observed a handful of times. V usage is TRBV10-1 and J usage is TRBJ1-5; D remains ambiguous. Germline CDR1 WNHNN, CDR2 SYGVQD (reference sequence). Trimming cost V 3 bases and J 5 bases, with 8 bases left between them. The CDR3 has 13 amino acids. The CDR3 region is CASSDIGDQPQHF. The CDR3 coding sequence is TGCGCCAGCAGTGATATCGGGGATCAGCCCCAGCATTTT.

The chain joins TRBV4-3 to TRBJ1-1, with D unresolved. The CDR3 has 15 amino acids. Germline loops: CDR1 LGHNA, CDR2 YSLEER. The V end lost 2 bases, the J end lost 5 bases, and 15 bases lay between the germline ends. The CDR3: CASSQPRIGWTEAFF. CDR3 coding DNA: TGCGCCAGCAGCCAACCCCGGATTGGTTGGACTGAAGCTTTCTTT.

The chain combines TRBV7-9 with TRBJ2-5; 8 positions match TRBD2. Trimming removed 5 bases from V and 0 bases from J; junction bases left unmatched: 11. The germline gives CDR1 SEHNR, CDR2 FQNEAQ (reference sequence). CDR3 size: 17 residues. The DNA of the CDR3 is TGTGCCAGCAGCCTTCCCTTCGGGGGGGGAAACCAAGAGACCCAGTACTTC. It translates to CASSLPFGGGNQETQYF.

The rearrangement joins TRBV5-4 to TRBJ2-5; D possibly uses TRBD1 or TRBD2 (5 bases each). V lost 4 bases, J lost 1 base, and 8 bases lay in between. Per the germline V gene, CDR1 is SGHNT and CDR2 is YYREEE (reference sequence). The CDR3 spans 13 residues. For the CDR3, the DNA is TGTGCCAGCAGCCCAGGGACCCAAGAGACCCAGTACTTC. Residues: CASSPGTQETQYF.

The chain links TRBV3-1 to TRBJ2-3, with 10 bases matching TRBD2. Germline CDR1 LGHDT, CDR2 YNNKEL (reference sequence). CDR3 length equals 17 residues. V lost 1 base, J lost 4 bases, and 8 bases stayed unmatched. As DNA, the CDR3 is TGTGCCAGCAGCCAAGTTTCCAGCGGGGGGGCCCCAGATACGCAGTATTTT. This codes for CASSQVSSGGAPDTQYF.

This clonotype has only a few counts. The gene calls are TRBV4-2 and TRBJ2-3, with 7 bases lining up with TRBD2. This CDR3 is built from 17 residues. V was pared by 4 bases and J by 0 bases, with 10 bases of the junction left unmatched. Germline CDR1 is LGHNA and CDR2 is YNFKEQ. The CDR3 bases are TGTGCCAGCAGCCCGGGCGACGAGCGGGAAAGCACAGATACGCAGTATTTT. This sequence encodes CASSPGDERESTDTQYF.

This clonotype was counted ten times or more. V is TRBV29-1 and J is TRBJ1-4, with unresolved D. Germline CDR1 reads SQVTM; CDR2 reads ANQGSEA. The germline V and J ends were trimmed by 6 bases and 1 base, with 6 bases remaining between them. The CDR3 extends over 12 amino acids. The CDR3 loop is CSVSETNEKLFF. Here the CDR3 DNA reads TGCAGCGTGAGCGAAACTAATGAAAAACTGTTTTTT.

The table lists this clonotype with many counts. The J gene is TRBJ2-1, the V gene TRBV29-1; 8 bases are a match to TRBD2. This CDR3 comprises 12 residues. From germline, CDR1 is SQVTM and CDR2 ANQGSEA. CDR3 sequence: CRVSGVGNEQFF. CDR3 nucleotides: TGCAGGGTTAGCGGGGTTGGCAATGAGCAGTTCTTC.

This clonotype was found a few times. This rearrangement joins TRBV6-6 to TRBJ1-5; 10 bases fit TRBD1. The germline V gene has CDR1 MNHNY and CDR2 SVGAGI (reference sequence). With 0 bases clipped from V and 0 bases from J, the junction kept 11 bases outside the gene matches. The CDR3 runs 20 residues. The CDR3: CASSYSAGQGPFYSNQPQHF. In DNA form, the CDR3 reads TGTGCCAGCAGTTACTCGGCGGGACAGGGGCCTTTTTATAGCAATCAGCCCCAGCATTTT.

There are many counts of this clonotype. The chain combines TRBV20-1 with TRBJ1-5, with D perhaps matching TRBD1 (6 bases). V was shortened by 3 bases and J by 3 bases, with 18 bases between the two germline ends. The CDR3 is made up of 16 amino acids. The germline CDR1 and CDR2 sequences are DFQATT and SNEGSKA (reference sequence). In nucleotides, the CDR3 is TGCAGTGCTAGGGTCCCGGGGGGCATGGACAATCAGCCCCAGCATTTT. Its translation: CSARVPGGMDNQPQHF.

There are many counts of this clonotype. The chain carries TRBV4-2 and TRBJ1-5; D is uncertain. The CDR3 spans 12 residues. The germline V gene encodes CDR1 LGHNA and CDR2 YNFKEQ. V lost 1 base and J lost 6, with 4 bases in between. CDR3 DNA: TGTGCCAGCAGCCAAGGAGGTCAGCCCCAGCATTTT. The encoded protein is CASSQGGQPQHF.